A single T cell receptor beta chain is shown here with its context. This sample is part of a study of shared clonotypes between healthy human individuals. Study in general: Aged 18 to 49, the donors were two women and three men.

Per the germline V gene, CDR1 is MNHEY and CDR2 is SVGAGI. This CDR3 region has 14 residues. J gave up 0 bases and V 4 bases, and 0 bases lay outside the gene matches. Recent vaccinations or acute infections were absent in the healthy HIV-negative adult donors. Each unsorted PBMC replicate got 300 ng genomic DNA, roughly 29,000 genomes. As handled by the study authors: For the immunoSEQ data, sequences were junction-only without quality scores, so filtering differed. Clones were sequenced by immunoSEQ multiplex PCR, and TCRdb holds only the in-frame ones, with some missing. V and J calls plus clone size are reproduced from that table; the DNA served to infer D and trimming. The sample yields roughly 500,000 clones, roughly three quarters seen once.

Source material: PBMCs. The chain links TRBV6-5 to TRBJ1-1; 9 bases agree with TRBD1. The sequence was collected from a woman between 40 and 50 years old in good health. Some clones in this sample may be carry-over from other donors' samples. The CDR3 region is CASSWDRVNTEAFF. The DNA of the CDR3 is TGTGCCAGCAGTTGGGACAGGGTGAACACTGAAGCTTTCTTT.